This T cell receptor (beta chain) is drawn from a study of blood T cell repertoires in COVID-19. TCRdb keeps only in-frame clones here, not all; method: immunoSEQ multiplex PCR. The profile shows roughly 130,000 clones, roughly 83% of them singletons. Sequencing used peripheral blood. The TCR was taken from a woman between 50 and 59 years old with acute or convalescent COVID-19.

The CDR3 nucleotides are TGCGCCAGCAGCACCGGACAGGGGGGATTTTTAGCCAAAAACATTCAGTACTTC. It codes for CASSTGQGGFLAKNIQYF. The V and J genes are TRBV5-1 and TRBJ2-4, with TRBD1 identical over 10 bases. CDR1 SGHRS and CDR2 YFSETQ come from the germline V gene. Unmatched junction bases numbered 10, after V lost 4 bases and J lost 0 bases. There are 18 residues in the CDR3. Looking up the rest from reference TRBV5-1 and TRBJ2-4 gives the full variable domain: KAGVTQTPRYLIKTRGQQVTLSCSPISGHRSVSWYQQTPGQGLQFLFEYFSETQRNKGNFPGRFSGRQFSNSRSEMNVSTLELGDSALYLCASSTGQGGFLAKNIQYFGAGTRLSVL.